This T cell receptor (beta chain) was retrieved from a study of human T cells and chemical hapten exposure. Sequencing started from total RNA isolated from unfractionated whole blood. V shed 4 bases and J shed 0 bases, with 7 bases lying between them. There are 13 residues in the CDR3. CDR1 and CDR2 (germline): WNHNN, SYGVQD (reference sequence). TCRdb itself ran the 5' RACE reads through MiXCR, one entry per CDR3 protein. The sample has around 100,000 distinct CDR3 sequences, approximately 20% seen once. The chain couples TRBV10-1 to TRBJ2-7, with D uncertain. This TCR was sampled from a human donor in good health. CDR3 region: CASSAGGSYEQYF. As DNA, the CDR3 is TGCGCCAGCAGTGCGGGCGGCTCCTACGAGCAGTACTTC.